This record covers a single T cell receptor beta chain. This sample's TCRbeta library carried unique molecular identifier barcodes. TCRdb reanalysed the PCR reads using MiXCR and keeps one entry per CDR3 protein. The table includes 500,000 to 600,000 distinct CDR3 sequences, about a sixth detected once. This sample was taken from a study of T-cell reconstitution after alpha-beta-depleted transplantation in children. V was pared by 0 bases and J by 4 bases, with 7 bases of the junction left unmatched. The CDR3 is made up of 17 amino acids. CDR1 is MNHEY, CDR2 SMNVEV, per germline (reference sequence). This clonotype was sampled from a human donor who donated a stem cell graft to a child with acute lymphoblastic leukemia. Sequencing was performed on PBMCs from the stem cell graft donor, taken from the stem cell graft. The chain is built from TRBV27 and TRBJ2-2; 8 bases fit TRBD2. The CDR3 sequence: CASSLSPGLGGTGELFF. The CDR3 region has the DNA TGTGCCAGCAGTTTATCCCCGGGACTAGGTGGCACCGGGGAGCTGTTTTTT.